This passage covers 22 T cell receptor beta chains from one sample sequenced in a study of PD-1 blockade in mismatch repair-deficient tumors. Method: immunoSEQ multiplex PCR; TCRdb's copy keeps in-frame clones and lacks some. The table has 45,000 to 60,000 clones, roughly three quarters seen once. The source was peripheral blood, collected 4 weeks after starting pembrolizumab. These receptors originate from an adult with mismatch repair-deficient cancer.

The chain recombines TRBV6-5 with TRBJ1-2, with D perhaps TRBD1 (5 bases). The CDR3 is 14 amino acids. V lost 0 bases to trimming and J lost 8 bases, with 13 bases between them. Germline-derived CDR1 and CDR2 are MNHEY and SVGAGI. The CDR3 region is CASSYSGQGRGYTF. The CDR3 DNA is TGTGCCAGCAGTTACTCGGGGCAGGGCCGCGGCTACACCTTC.

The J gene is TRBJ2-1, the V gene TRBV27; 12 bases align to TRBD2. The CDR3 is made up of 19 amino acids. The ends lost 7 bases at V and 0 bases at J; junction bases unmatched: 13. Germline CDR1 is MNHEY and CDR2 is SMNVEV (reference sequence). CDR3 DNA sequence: TGTGCCAGCAATTCCCCCGGACTAGCGGGAAGGAGCTCCTACAATGAGCAGTTCTTC. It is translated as CASNSPGLAGRSSYNEQFF.

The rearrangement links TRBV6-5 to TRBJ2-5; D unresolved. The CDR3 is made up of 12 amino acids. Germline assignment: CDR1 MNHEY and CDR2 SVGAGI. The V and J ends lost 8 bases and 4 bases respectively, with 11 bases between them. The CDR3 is CASSTRGETQYF. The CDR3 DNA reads TGTGCCAGCTCAACCCGTGGAGAGACCCAGTACTTC.

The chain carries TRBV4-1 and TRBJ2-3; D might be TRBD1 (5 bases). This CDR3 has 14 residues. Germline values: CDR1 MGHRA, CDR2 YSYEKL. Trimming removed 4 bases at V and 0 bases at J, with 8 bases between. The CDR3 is CASSPTASTDTQYF. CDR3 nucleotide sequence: TGCGCCAGCAGCCCGACAGCTAGCACAGATACGCAGTATTTT.

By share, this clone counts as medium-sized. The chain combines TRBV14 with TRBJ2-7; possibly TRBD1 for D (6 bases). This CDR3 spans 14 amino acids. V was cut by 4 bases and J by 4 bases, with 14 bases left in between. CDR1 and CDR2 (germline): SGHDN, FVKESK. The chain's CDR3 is CASSLFRDTYEQYF. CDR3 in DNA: TGTGCCAGCAGCCTATTCCGGGACACTTACGAGCAGTACTTC.

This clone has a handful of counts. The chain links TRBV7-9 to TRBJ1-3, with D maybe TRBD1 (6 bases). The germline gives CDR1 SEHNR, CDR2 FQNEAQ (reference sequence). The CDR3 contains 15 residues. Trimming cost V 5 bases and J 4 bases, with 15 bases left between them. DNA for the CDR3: TGTGCCAGCAGCCAAGATGAGGGGGGAGGAAACACCATATATTTT. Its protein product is CASSQDEGGGNTIYF.

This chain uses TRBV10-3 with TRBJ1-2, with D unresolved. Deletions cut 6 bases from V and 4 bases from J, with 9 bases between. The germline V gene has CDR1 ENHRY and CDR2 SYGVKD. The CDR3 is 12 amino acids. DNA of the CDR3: TGTGCCATCAGCGAGACGGTCTATGGCTACACCTTC. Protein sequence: CAISETVYGYTF.

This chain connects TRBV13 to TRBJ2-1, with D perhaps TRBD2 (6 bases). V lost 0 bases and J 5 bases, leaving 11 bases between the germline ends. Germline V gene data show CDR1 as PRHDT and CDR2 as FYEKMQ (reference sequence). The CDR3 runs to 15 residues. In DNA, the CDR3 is TGTGCCAGCAGCTTAGGGCGGGAAGACGACAATGAGCAGTTCTTC. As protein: CASSLGREDDNEQFF.

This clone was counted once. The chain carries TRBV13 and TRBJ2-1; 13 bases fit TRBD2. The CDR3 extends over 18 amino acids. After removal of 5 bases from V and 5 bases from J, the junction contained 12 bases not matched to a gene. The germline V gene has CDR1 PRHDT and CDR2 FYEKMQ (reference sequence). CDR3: CASSETSGRAWVDNEQFF. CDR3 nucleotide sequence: TGTGCCAGCAGCGAAACTAGCGGGAGGGCCTGGGTGGACAATGAGCAGTTCTTC.

The CDR3 loop reads CASSREGEQFF. CDR3 nucleotides: TGTGCCAGCAGCCGGGAGGGTGAGCAGTTCTTC. The chain employs TRBV7-6 and TRBJ2-1; 8 bases map to TRBD2. This CDR3 has 11 amino acids. The germline V gene has CDR1 SGHVS and CDR2 FNYEAQ. V was clipped by 5 bases and J by 9 bases; unmatched bases: 0.

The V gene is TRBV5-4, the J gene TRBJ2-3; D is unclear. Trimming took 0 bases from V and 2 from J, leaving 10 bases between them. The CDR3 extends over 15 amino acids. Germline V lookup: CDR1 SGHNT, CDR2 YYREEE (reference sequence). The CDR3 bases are TGTGCCAGCAGCTTGGGAGGTCCCTACACAGATACGCAGTATTTT. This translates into CASSLGGPYTDTQYF.

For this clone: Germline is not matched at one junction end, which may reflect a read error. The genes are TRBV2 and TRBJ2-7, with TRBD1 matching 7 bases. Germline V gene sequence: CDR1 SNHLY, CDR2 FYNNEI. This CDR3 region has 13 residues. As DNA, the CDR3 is TGTGCCAGCAGTGAAACACCGGGGACAGCGCGCAATTTC. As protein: CASSETPGTARNF.

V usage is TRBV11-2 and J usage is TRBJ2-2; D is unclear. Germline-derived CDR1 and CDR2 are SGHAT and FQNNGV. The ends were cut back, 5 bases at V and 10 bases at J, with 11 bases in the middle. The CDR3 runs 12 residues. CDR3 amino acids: CASSRILEELFF. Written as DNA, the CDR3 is TGTGCCAGCAGCCGTATACTTGAGGAGCTGTTTTTT.

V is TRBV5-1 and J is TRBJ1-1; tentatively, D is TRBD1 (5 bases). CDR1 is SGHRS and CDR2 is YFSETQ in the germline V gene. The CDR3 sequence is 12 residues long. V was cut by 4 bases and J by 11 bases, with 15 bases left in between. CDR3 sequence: CASSQNGGEAFF. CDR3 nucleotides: TGCGCCAGCAGCCAAAATGGGGGGGAGGCTTTCTTT. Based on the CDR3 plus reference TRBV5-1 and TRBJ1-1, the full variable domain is KAGVTQTPRYLIKTRGQQVTLSCSPISGHRSVSWYQQTPGQGLQFLFEYFSETQRNKGNFPGRFSGRQFSNSRSEMNVSTLELGDSALYLCASSQNGGEAFFGQGTRLTVV.

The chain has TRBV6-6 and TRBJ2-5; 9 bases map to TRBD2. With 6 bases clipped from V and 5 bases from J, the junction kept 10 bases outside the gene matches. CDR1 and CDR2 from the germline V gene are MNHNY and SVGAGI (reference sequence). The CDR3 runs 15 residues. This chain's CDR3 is CASRPLLAGGETQYF. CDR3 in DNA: TGTGCCAGCAGACCTCTCCTCGCGGGAGGGGAGACCCAGTACTTC.

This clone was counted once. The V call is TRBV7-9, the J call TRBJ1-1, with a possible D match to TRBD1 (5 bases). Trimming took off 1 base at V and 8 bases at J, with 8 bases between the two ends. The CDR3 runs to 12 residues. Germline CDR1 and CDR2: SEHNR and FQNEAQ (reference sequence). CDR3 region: CASSLVQGEAFF. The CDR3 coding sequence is TGTGCCAGCAGCTTAGTCCAGGGCGAAGCTTTCTTT.

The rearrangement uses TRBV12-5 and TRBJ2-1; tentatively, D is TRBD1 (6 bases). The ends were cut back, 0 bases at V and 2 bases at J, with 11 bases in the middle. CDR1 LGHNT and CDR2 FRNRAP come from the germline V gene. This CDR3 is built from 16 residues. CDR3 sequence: CASGLVGDIPYNEQFF. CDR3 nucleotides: TGTGCTAGTGGTTTGGTGGGGGACATTCCCTACAATGAGCAGTTCTTC.

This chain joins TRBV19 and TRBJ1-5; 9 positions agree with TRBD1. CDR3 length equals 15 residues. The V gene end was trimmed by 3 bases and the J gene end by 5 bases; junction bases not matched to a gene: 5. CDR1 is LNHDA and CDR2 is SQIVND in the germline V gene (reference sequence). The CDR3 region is CASSIWTGDDQPQHF. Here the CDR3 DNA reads TGTGCCAGTAGTATCTGGACAGGGGACGATCAGCCCCAGCATTTT.

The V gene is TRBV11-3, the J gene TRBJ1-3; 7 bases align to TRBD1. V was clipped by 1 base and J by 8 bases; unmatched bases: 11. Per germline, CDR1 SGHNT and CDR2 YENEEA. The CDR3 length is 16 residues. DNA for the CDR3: TGTGCCAGCAGCTTAGGGGGCCGCACAGGGGAGGACACCATATATTTT. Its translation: CASSLGGRTGEDTIYF.

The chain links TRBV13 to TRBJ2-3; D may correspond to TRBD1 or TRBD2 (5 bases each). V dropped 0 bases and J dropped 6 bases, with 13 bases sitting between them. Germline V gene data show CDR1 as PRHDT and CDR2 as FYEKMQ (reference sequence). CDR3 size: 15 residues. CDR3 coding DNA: TGTGCCAGCAGCTTAGGGCGGAGAGGGGTGGATACGCAGTATTTT. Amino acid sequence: CASSLGRRGVDTQYF.

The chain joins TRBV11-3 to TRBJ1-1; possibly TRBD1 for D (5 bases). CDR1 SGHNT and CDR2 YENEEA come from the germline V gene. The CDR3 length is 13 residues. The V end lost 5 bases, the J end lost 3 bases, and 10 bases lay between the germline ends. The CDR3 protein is CASSRDGDTEAFF. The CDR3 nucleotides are TGTGCCAGCAGCCGGGACGGGGACACTGAAGCTTTCTTT.

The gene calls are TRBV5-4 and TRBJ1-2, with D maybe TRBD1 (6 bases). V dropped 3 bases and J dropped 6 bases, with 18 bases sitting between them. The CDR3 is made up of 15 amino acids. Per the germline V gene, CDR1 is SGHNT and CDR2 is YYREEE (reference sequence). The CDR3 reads CASSSAPTGLNGYTF. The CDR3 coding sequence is TGTGCCAGCAGCTCTGCTCCAACAGGGCTGAATGGCTACACCTTC.